The 23 T cell receptor beta chains listed next were all sequenced from one sample in a study of blood T cell repertoires in COVID-19 (dated by TCRdb to about 2020). Receptor amplification or capture employed the immunoSEQ multiplex PCR assay. TCRdb stores this immuneACCESS table with in-frame sequences only. Part of the clones is absent; in the studies checked, under half of the shortfall reflects unresolved V genes, and no reason is known for the rest. For this sample there are 110,000 or so clones; approximately 91% appear just once. The ten largest clones capture around 8.4% of the sample. Sequencing was done on a sample of peripheral blood. These receptors were obtained from a woman in her 70s who had recovered from COVID-19.

This chain connects TRBV28 to TRBJ1-2, with D maybe TRBD1 (6 bases). The germline gives CDR1 MDHEN, CDR2 SYDVKM. V was shortened by 4 bases and J by 9 bases, with 21 bases between the two germline ends. CDR3 length: 15 amino acids. CDR3: CASSWGPGEGRSYTF. The CDR3 DNA sequence: TGTGCCAGCAGTTGGGGTCCAGGGGAGGGTCGGAGCTACACCTTC.

The V call is TRBV7-2, the J call TRBJ2-5, with TRBD2 matching over 8 bases. With 3 bases clipped from V and 5 bases from J, the junction kept 5 bases outside the gene matches. The germline V gene has CDR1 SGHTA and CDR2 FQGNSA. This CDR3 region has 14 residues. In DNA, the CDR3 is TGTGCCAGCAGCTTTTACGGGAGGGGGGAGACCCAGTACTTC. As protein: CASSFYGRGETQYF.

J is TRBJ1-3 and V is TRBV9, with D possibly being TRBD1 (5 bases). V was trimmed by 2 bases and J by 6 bases, leaving 9 bases between them. The germline gives CDR1 SGDLS, CDR2 YYNGEE. The CDR3 loop spans 13 amino acids. The CDR3 region is CASSVRGSNTIYF. DNA for the CDR3: TGTGCCAGCAGCGTTAGGGGTTCAAACACCATATATTTT.

V and J are TRBV4-2 and TRBJ2-5, with D perhaps TRBD2 (5 bases). This CDR3 comprises 13 residues. Deletions cut 0 bases from V and 6 bases from J, with 8 bases between. Per the germline V gene, CDR1 is LGHNA and CDR2 is YNFKEQ. CDR3 region: CASSQDWEKTQYF. For the CDR3, the DNA is TGTGCCAGCAGCCAAGACTGGGAGAAGACCCAGTACTTC.

The rearrangement links TRBV4-2 to TRBJ2-1; TRBD2 might be the D (5 bases). This CDR3 is 17 amino acids long. The V end was cut by 0 bases, the J end by 0 bases, with 12 bases between. Germline CDR1 reads LGHNA; CDR2 reads YNFKEQ. The CDR3 DNA follows: TGTGCCAGCAGCCAAGAACCTAGCAGGAGCTCCTACAATGAGCAGTTCTTC. It specifies CASSQEPSRSSYNEQFF.

This chain links TRBV18 with TRBJ2-5, with TRBD1 identical over 7 bases. V was clipped by 4 bases and J by 5 bases; unmatched bases: 19. Germline V gene data show CDR1 as KGHSH and CDR2 as LQKENI. The length of the CDR3 is 18 residues. CDR3 coding DNA: TGTGCCAGCTCACGGTCGCCTATCAGCCAGGGGGTAGGGGAGACCCAGTACTTC. This sequence encodes CASSRSPISQGVGETQYF.

This chain joins TRBV19 and TRBJ1-3, with 9 bases aligning to TRBD1. Germline CDR1 reads LNHDA; CDR2 reads SQIVND (reference sequence). V was clipped by 4 bases and J by 1 base; unmatched bases: 5. CDR3 length: 16 amino acids. The CDR3 here is CASSRTGTGSGNTIYF. The DNA for the CDR3 is TGTGCCAGTAGTAGGACCGGGACAGGGTCTGGAAACACCATATATTTT.

This rearrangement joins TRBV9 to TRBJ2-5; the D gene is possibly TRBD1 (5 bases). The CDR3 has 15 residues. Trimming took 0 bases from V and 5 from J, leaving 14 bases between them. Per germline, CDR1 SGDLS and CDR2 YYNGEE. CDR3 sequence reads: CASSVGTNQWETQYF. The CDR3 bases are TGTGCCAGCAGCGTAGGGACAAACCAGTGGGAGACCCAGTACTTC.

The rearrangement links TRBV19 to TRBJ2-2, with TRBD2 matching 7 bases. After removal of 10 bases from V and 8 bases from J, the junction contained 13 bases not matched to a gene. CDR1 and CDR2 from the germline V gene are LNHDA and SQIVND (reference sequence). This CDR3 is 14 amino acids long. The CDR3 DNA reads as TGTGCCACCTTGAGGGAGGGTCCCACGGGGGAGCTGTTTTTT. It encodes CATLREGPTGELFF.

The chain carries TRBV28 and TRBJ2-3; 8 positions match TRBD2. The CDR3 covers 19 residues. Germline lookup yields CDR1 MDHEN and CDR2 SYDVKM. With V trimmed by 3 bases and J by 1 base, 15 bases remained unmatched. The CDR3 nucleotides read TGTGCCAGCAGTTTGGGCCCCCTAGGTAGCGGGGACCGCACAGATACGCAGTATTTT. Amino acids: CASSLGPLGSGDRTDTQYF.

V usage is TRBV7-6 and J usage is TRBJ2-5; TRBD2 matches at 10 bases. The ends lost 1 base at V and 2 bases at J; junction bases unmatched: 7. Germline assignment: CDR1 SGHVS and CDR2 FNYEAQ. The length of the CDR3 is 17 residues. The CDR3 sequence is CASSLVSGGTPQETQYF. DNA for the CDR3: TGTGCCAGCAGCTTAGTTAGCGGGGGGACGCCTCAAGAGACCCAGTACTTC. The full variable domain, completed using reference TRBV7-6 and TRBJ2-5, is GAGVSQSPRYKVTKRGQDVALRCDPISGHVSLYWYRQALGQGPEFLTYFNYEAQQDKSGLPNDRFSAERPEGSISTLTIQRTEQRDSAMYRCASSLVSGGTPQETQYFGPGTRLLVL.

This chain joins TRBV7-9 and TRBJ1-4, with no clear D. V dropped 7 bases and J dropped 1 base, with 7 bases sitting between them. Germline CDR1 and CDR2: SEHNR and FQNEAQ (reference sequence). The CDR3 covers 13 residues. CDR3 amino acids: CASTRETNEKLFF. The CDR3 coding sequence is TGTGCCAGCACCAGAGAAACTAATGAAAAACTGTTTTTT. Full variable domain (outside the CDR3, taken from reference TRBV7-9 and TRBJ1-4): DTGVSQNPRHKITKRGQNVTFRCDPISEHNRLYWYRQTLGQGPEFLTYFQNEAQLEKSRLLSDRFSAERPKGSFSTLEIQRTEQGDSAMYLCASTRETNEKLFFGSGTQLSVL.

The chain has TRBV30 and TRBJ2-2, with TRBD2 matching 8 bases. V gave up 5 bases and J gave up 7 bases; unmatched junction bases: 3. This CDR3 is built from 12 residues. Per the germline V gene, CDR1 is GTSNPN and CDR2 is SVGIG (reference sequence). CDR3 in DNA: TGTGCCTGGGAACGGGGGGGCGGGGAGCTGTTTTTT. Amino acids: CAWERGGGELFF.

V and J are TRBV5-1 and TRBJ1-1, with TRBD1 identical over 8 bases. CDR3 length: 15 residues. The germline V gene encodes CDR1 SGHRS and CDR2 YFSETQ. V trimming: 0 bases; J trimming: 6 bases; junction bases outside the gene matches: 7. CDR3 coding DNA: TGCGCCAGCAGCTTGGGAAGACAGGGGAGTGCTGAAGCTTTCTTT. Translating it yields CASSLGRQGSAEAFF.

Only a few counts were recorded for this clone. This sequence joins TRBV5-1 and TRBJ2-2, with no clear D. Trimming took off 7 bases at V and 1 base at J, with 17 bases between the two ends. The CDR3 is 16 amino acids. Looked up from germline, CDR1 is SGHRS and CDR2 is YFSETQ. The CDR3, as DNA: TGCGCCAGCCGACTCGCGTCTTCTGTGAACACCGGGGAGCTGTTTTTT. Its translation is CASRLASSVNTGELFF.

The chain joins TRBV24-1 to TRBJ2-5; 11 bases line up with TRBD1. Germline-derived CDR1 and CDR2 are KGHDR and SFDVKD. The CDR3 covers 14 residues. J was trimmed by 7 bases and V by 4 bases; bases with no gene match: 4. The DNA for the CDR3 is TGTGCCACCAGTGACCCGGGACAGGGGGTGACCCAGTACTTC. Protein product: CATSDPGQGVTQYF.

The chain is built from TRBV27 and TRBJ1-1; no firm D call. In germline, CDR1 is MNHEY, CDR2 SMNVEV (reference sequence). This CDR3 spans 13 amino acids. Trimming left V 6 bases short and J 3 bases short, with 11 bases between. CDR3 loop: CASSVPGYTEAFF. The CDR3 DNA reads TGTGCCAGCAGCGTTCCCGGGTACACTGAAGCTTTCTTT.

The rearrangement uses TRBV21-1 and TRBJ1-5; the D call in the table, TRBD1, was not verified against the DNA. TRBV21-1 is a known pseudogene. This CDR3 region has 15 residues. In nucleotides, the CDR3 is TGTGCCAGCAGCAAACGTGGACATTTCAATCAGCCCCAGCATTTT. Protein sequence: CASSKRGHFNQPQHF.

This chain links TRBV6-5 with TRBJ1-3; D is possibly TRBD1 (5 bases). V was shortened by 7 bases and J by 0 bases, with 10 bases between the two germline ends. The germline gives CDR1 MNHEY, CDR2 SVGAGI. The CDR3 extends over 14 amino acids. CDR3 DNA sequence: TGTGCCAGCACGGGGGGTCTCTCTGGAAACACCATATATTTT. Protein product: CASTGGLSGNTIYF.

In its sample, this clone was seen a few times. J is TRBJ2-2 and V is TRBV12-3 or TRBV12-4; D not certain. The CDR3 has 13 residues. V was pared by 6 bases and J by 1 base, with 6 bases between. The DNA of the CDR3 is TGTGCCAGCAGCCCCCGGAACACCGGGGAGCTGTTTTTT. It translates to CASSPRNTGELFF.

The rearrangement joins TRBV2 to TRBJ2-5; D is possibly TRBD1 (6 bases). The length of the CDR3 is 13 residues. V dropped 6 bases and J dropped 4 bases, with 12 bases sitting between them. Germline V lookup: CDR1 SNHLY, CDR2 FYNNEI. This CDR3 is CASSTDRTETQYF. Here the CDR3 DNA reads TGTGCCAGCAGCACAGACAGGACAGAGACCCAGTACTTC.

The chain uses TRBV4-3 and TRBJ2-1; 12 bases map to TRBD2. Looked up from germline, CDR1 is LGHNA and CDR2 is YSLEER. There are 19 residues in the CDR3. V shed 0 bases and J 6 bases; nucleotides not matched to a gene: 12. This CDR3 reads CASSQESRGLAGLVNEQFF. The CDR3 nucleotides are TGCGCCAGCAGCCAAGAGAGTAGGGGACTAGCGGGTCTAGTCAATGAGCAGTTCTTC.

In nucleotides, the CDR3 is TGCGCCAGCAGTCGCGGGACTAGCGGGGGAGGAGATACGCAGTATTTT. The encoded protein is CASSRGTSGGGDTQYF. The chain carries TRBV5-1 and TRBJ2-3; 14 positions match TRBD2. The CDR3 is made up of 16 amino acids. The J segment lost 5 bases and the V segment lost 5 bases, leaving 7 bases of the junction unmatched. From germline, CDR1 is SGHRS and CDR2 YFSETQ. The entire variable domain, with the rest obtained from reference TRBV5-1 and TRBJ2-3, is as follows: KAGVTQTPRYLIKTRGQQVTLSCSPISGHRSVSWYQQTPGQGLQFLFEYFSETQRNKGNFPGRFSGRQFSNSRSEMNVSTLELGDSALYLCASSRGTSGGGDTQYFGPGTRLTVL.